This T cell receptor (beta chain) came from a study of blood T cell repertoires in COVID-19. Whole-study context: Material from acute and convalescent COVID-19 was sourced from the United States, Italy and Spain. Sources were T cells, B-cell-depleted T cells, or PBMCs; the material itself was cDNA or gDNA.

Original data processing: Amplification from reference gene primers served as the basis for estimated nucleated cell counts. Method: immunoSEQ multiplex PCR; TCRdb's copy keeps in-frame clones and lacks some. That table gives V, J and clone size, and the DNA gave D and trimming. The sample shows approximately 130,000 clones, approximately 85% of them seen only once. The specimen was peripheral blood. The receptor's source is a human donor in a cohort sampled during active COVID-19.

The CDR3 nucleotides are TGTGCCTCAGGGCTAGCGGGGGGAAGCGAGCAGTACTTC. It is translated as CASGLAGGSEQYF. V gene TRBV5-4 combines with J gene TRBJ2-7; 11 nucleotides match TRBD2. Losses at the gene ends were 10 bases for V and 6 bases for J; bases not matched to a gene: 9. The CDR3 has 13 residues. The V gene's germline CDR1 is SGHNT and CDR2 YYREEE (reference sequence).